A selection of T cell receptor beta chains follows, all from one sample in a study of cytomegalovirus exposure and HLA in healthy donors. Only in-frame clones appear in the TCRdb table, and some are missing; sequencing was by immunoSEQ multiplex PCR. Of under 200,000 clones detected, over 70% appear once; the ten largest clones hold 5.7%. The sample consisted of PBMCs. These TCRs come from a man in his forties in good health and CMV-seronegative. The CDR3 runs from the conserved cysteine through the conserved F or W. D genes are given only for firm matches. A clone size is listed for some rows: how often the clone was seen (once, few, many), or a class if it is expanded.

>-|TRBD1|TRBV6-1|TRBJ2-3
TGTGCCAGCAGTTCCGGGACAGCGGGCACAGATACGCAGTATTTT
CASSSGTAGTDTQYF
>few|-|TRBV30|TRBJ1-5
TGTGCCTGGAGTGCCCCAGGTTTCAATCAGCCCCAGCATTTT
CAWSAPGFNQPQHF
>-|-|TRBV4-1|TRBJ1-3
TGCGCCAGCAGCCAAGGGTGGAGTACTCCCATCTCTGGAAACACCATATATTTT
CASSQGWSTPISGNTIYF
>-|-|TRBV18|TRBJ1-1
TGTGCCAGCTCCCTAGACCGGGAGAACACTGAAGCTTTCTTT
CASSLDRENTEAFF
>-|TRBD2|TRBV9|TRBJ2-2
TGTGCCAGCAGCTTACCCGGGACTAGCAACACCGGGGAGCTGTTTTTT
CASSLPGTSNTGELFF
>-|TRBD1|TRBV5-4|TRBJ2-3
TGTGCCAGCAGCCCTAGGACAGGGTTGCAGTATTTT
CASSPRTGLQYF
>-|-|TRBV21-1|TRBJ2-4
TGTGCCAGCAGCAAAGAAGGACATCGAACCAAAAACATTCAGTACTTC
CASSKEGHRTKNIQYF
>-|TRBD2|TRBV9|TRBJ2-7
TGTGCCAGCAGCCCACTGGCTAGCGGGGGTTACGAGCAGTACTTC
CASSPLASGGYEQYF
>few|TRBD2|TRBV11-2|TRBJ2-7
TGTGCCAGCAGCTCGGGAGGTAGCGGAGGGTACGAGCAGTACTTC
CASSSGGSGGYEQYF
>-|-|TRBV5-1|TRBJ2-3
TGCGCCAGCAGCAGCGGACGAGCAGATACGCAGTATTTT
CASSSGRADTQYF
>-|-|TRBV13|TRBJ2-3
TGTGCCAGCAGCCGTCGGAGCACAGATACGCAGTATTTT
CASSRRSTDTQYF
>-|TRBD1|TRBV6-6|TRBJ1-2
TGTGCCAGCAGTTACCTCAGGACAGGCCAATATGGCTACACCTTC
CASSYLRTGQYGYTF
>-|TRBD2|TRBV6-5|TRBJ2-7
TGTGCCAGCAGTTACCTAGCGGCCCCGGGACCCTACGAGCAGTACTTC
CASSYLAAPGPYEQYF
>-|-|TRBV6-5|TRBJ1-2
TGTGCCAGCAGTGGACTCCCTGACTATGGCTACACCTTC
CASSGLPDYGYTF
>-|TRBD1|TRBV30|TRBJ2-7
TGTGCCTGGAGTACCGGGACAGGGGGAAGCGAGCAGTACTTC
CAWSTGTGGSEQYF
>-|-|TRBV11-2|TRBJ1-3
TGTGCCAGCAGCCGAATGAGCTCTGGAAACACCATATATTTT
CASSRMSSGNTIYF
>-|-|TRBV7-6|TRBJ2-2
TGTGCCAGCAGCCCAGACCGGGACTCGGTGGCGCTGTTTTTT
CASSPDRDSVALFF
>once|-|TRBV7-2|TRBJ1-3
TGTGCCAGCAGCTCAAGACAGGCCTCTGGAAACACCATATATTTT
CASSSRQASGNTIYF
>-|TRBD1|TRBV6-5|TRBJ1-5
TGTGCCAGCAGTTACTCAGTCAGGGGGAATCAGCCCCAGCATTTT
CASSYSVRGNQPQHF
>-|TRBD2|TRBV5-1|TRBJ2-6
TGCGCCAGCAGCTTTTGGACTAGCGGGGGGCAAGGTGGGGCCAACGTCCTGACTTTC
CASSFWTSGGQGGANVLTF
>-|-|TRBV9|TRBJ2-7
TGTGCCAGCAGCGTAGGGGGCAGAAACTACGAGCAGTACTTC
CASSVGGRNYEQYF
>-|TRBD2|TRBV5-8|TRBJ2-3
TGTGCCAGCAGACTTCCCGGGACTAGCGCCACAGATACGCAGTATTTT
CASRLPGTSATDTQYF
>-|-|TRBV18|TRBJ1-1
TGTGCCAGCTCGAGGACAAATGGGAACACTGAAGCTTTCTTT
CASSRTNGNTEAFF
>-|-|TRBV9|TRBJ2-5
TGTGCCAGCAGCGTAGATCGGGGGGCGGGTGAGACCCAGTACTTC
CASSVDRGAGETQYF
>-|TRBD2|TRBV11-2|TRBJ2-7
TGTGCCAGCAGGCTAGCGGGAGCAAGGGAGCAGTACTTC
CASRLAGAREQYF
>-|-|TRBV29-1|TRBJ2-5
TGCAGCGCCCTCACCGCTTATTCGGGACAAGAGACCCAGTACTTC
CSALTAYSGQETQYF
>-|TRBD1|TRBV7-2|TRBJ2-5
TGTGCCAGCAGCTACCAAGGGGGCGCGGGAGAGACCCAGTACTTC
CASSYQGGAGETQYF
>-|TRBD1|TRBV4-3|TRBJ2-1
TGCGCCAGCAGCCAAAACCGGGACAGGGGCTACAATGAGCAGTTCTTC
CASSQNRDRGYNEQFF
>few|TRBD2|TRBV19|TRBJ2-1
TGTGCCAGTCTTGGCCAGCGGGGGGCGGGCTCCTACAATGAGCAGTTCTTC
CASLGQRGAGSYNEQFF
>-|-|TRBV4-3|TRBJ1-2
TGCGCCAGCAGCCAAGAAGCGGGCCGCTATGGCTACACCTTC
CASSQEAGRYGYTF
>-|TRBD1|TRBV18|TRBJ1-1
TGCGCCAGCTCACCATTTCAGGGGGCGGACACTGAAGCTTTCTTT
CASSPFQGADTEAFF
>few|TRBD1|TRBV18|TRBJ1-1
TGTGCCAGCTCCCAGGGACAGGGAAGAACGAACACTGAAGCTTTCTTT
CASSQGQGRTNTEAFF
>-|-|TRBV7-9|TRBJ1-4
TGTGCCAGCAGTACAGGGACAACTAATGAAAAACTGTTTTTT
CASSTGTTNEKLFF
>-|TRBD1|TRBV28|TRBJ1-2
TGTGCCAGCAGTTGGGCCTGGGGACAGGGGGCCGCGAAGGGCTACACCTTC
CASSWAWGQGAAKGYTF
>-|-|TRBV29-1|TRBJ2-2
TGCAGCGCCGCCCGGTCGGGAAACACCGGGGAGCTGTTTTTT
CSAARSGNTGELFF